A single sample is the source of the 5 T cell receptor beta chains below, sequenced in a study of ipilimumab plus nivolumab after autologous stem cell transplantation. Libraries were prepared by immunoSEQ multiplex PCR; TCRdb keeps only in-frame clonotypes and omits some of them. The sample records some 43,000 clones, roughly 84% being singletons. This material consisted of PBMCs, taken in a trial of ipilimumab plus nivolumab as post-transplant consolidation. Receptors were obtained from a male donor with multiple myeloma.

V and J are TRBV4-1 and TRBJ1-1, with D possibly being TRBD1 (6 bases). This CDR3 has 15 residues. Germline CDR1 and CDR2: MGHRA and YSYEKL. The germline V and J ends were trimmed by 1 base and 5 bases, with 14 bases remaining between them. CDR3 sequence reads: CASSQAYRGRTEAFF. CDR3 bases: TGCGCCAGCAGCCAAGCCTATCGGGGGCGGACTGAAGCTTTCTTT.

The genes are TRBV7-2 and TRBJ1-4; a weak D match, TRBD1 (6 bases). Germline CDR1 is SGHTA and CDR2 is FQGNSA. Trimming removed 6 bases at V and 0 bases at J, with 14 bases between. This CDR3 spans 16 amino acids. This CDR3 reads CASRQDSVPTNEKLFF. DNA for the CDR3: TGTGCCAGCAGACAGGACAGCGTGCCAACTAATGAAAAACTGTTTTTT. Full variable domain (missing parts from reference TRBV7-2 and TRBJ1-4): GAGVSQSPSNKVTEKGKDVELRCDPISGHTALYWYRQSLGQGLEFLIYFQGNSAPDKSGLPSDRFSAERTGGSVSTLTIQRTQQEDSAVYLCASRQDSVPTNEKLFFGSGTQLSVL.

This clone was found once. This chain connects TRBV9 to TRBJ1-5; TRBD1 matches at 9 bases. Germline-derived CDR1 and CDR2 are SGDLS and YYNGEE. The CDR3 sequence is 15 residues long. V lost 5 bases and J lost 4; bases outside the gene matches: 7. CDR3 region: CASSATGGGNQPQHF. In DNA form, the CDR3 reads TGTGCCAGCAGTGCAACAGGGGGCGGTAATCAGCCCCAGCATTTT.

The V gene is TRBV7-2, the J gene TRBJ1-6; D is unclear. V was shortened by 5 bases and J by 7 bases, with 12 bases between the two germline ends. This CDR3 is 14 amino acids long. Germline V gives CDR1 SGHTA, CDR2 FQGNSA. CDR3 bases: TGTGCCAGCAGCCCAGGTGCGGGGAATTCACCCCTCCACTTT. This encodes CASSPGAGNSPLHF.

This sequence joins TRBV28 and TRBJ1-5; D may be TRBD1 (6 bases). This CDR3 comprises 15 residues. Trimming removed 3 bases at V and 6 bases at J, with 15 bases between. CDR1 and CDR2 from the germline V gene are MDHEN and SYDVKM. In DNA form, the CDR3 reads TGTGCCAGCAGTTTGGGGGGCGCGAAAGGTCAGCCCCAGCATTTT. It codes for CASSLGGAKGQPQHF.